A selection of T cell receptor beta chains follows, all from one sample in a study of identifying expanded T cells in peripheral blood. Generated by immunoSEQ multiplex PCR, the TCRdb table keeps only in-frame clones and is missing some. Of approximately 100,000 clones listed, roughly 89% were seen once; the top ten hold about 17%. Sequencing input: blood. These TCRs come from a person aged 18 to 69 in good health. CDR3s include the opening cysteine and the closing phenylalanine or tryptophan. The D gene is left open where the match is weak. Part of the rows lack a size; the others show once, few, many or a class for expanded clones.

many | TRBD2 | TRBJ2-1 | TRBV6-1 | CASSELAGSYNEQFF | TGTGCCAGCAGTGAACTAGCGGGCTCCTACAATGAGCAGTTCTTC
- | - | TRBJ1-6 | TRBV10-2 | CASSGVGNSPLHF | TGCGCCAGCAGTGGGGTGGGTAATTCACCCCTCCACTTT
- | - | TRBJ1-6 | TRBV5-4 | CASSSGTSYNSPLHF | TGTGCCAGCAGCTCCGGGACCTCCTATAATTCACCCCTCCACTTT
- | TRBD2 | TRBJ2-1 | TRBV11-1 | CASSFSTGTNSYNEQFF | TGTGCCAGCAGCTTTAGCACCGGGACTAACTCCTACAATGAGCAGTTCTTC
- | - | TRBJ2-5 | TRBV15 | CATSSGLETQYF | TGTGCCACCAGCAGCGGGTTAGAGACCCAGTACTTC
- | TRBD1 | TRBJ2-2 | TRBV18 | CASSLTGTGTGELFF | TGTGCCAGCTCTCTCACCGGGACAGGGACCGGGGAGCTGTTTTTT
- | - | TRBJ2-2 | TRBV11-2 | CASSLAGENTGELFF | TGTGCCAGCAGCTTAGCGGGAGAAAACACCGGGGAGCTGTTTTTT
- | - | TRBJ2-5 | TRBV6-6 | CASSYGGGRRETQYF | TGTGCCAGCAGTTACGGGGGGGGGCGCAGGGAGACCCAGTACTTC
once | TRBD1 | TRBJ2-3 | TRBV15 | CATSRDRDTQYF | TGTGCCACCAGCAGGGACAGGGATACGCAGTATTTT
- | - | TRBJ2-2 | TRBV5-6 | CASSPNPNTGELFF | TGTGCCAGCAGCCCCAACCCGAACACCGGGGAGCTGTTTTTT
- | - | TRBJ1-5 | TRBV28 | CASSFLGAARVAQPQHF | TGTGCCAGCAGTTTTCTGGGGGCCGCTCGAGTGGCGCAGCCCCAGCATTTT
few | - | TRBJ1-2 | TRBV29-1 | CSAGPSDLWTSNYGYTF | TGCAGCGCGGGGCCGTCGGACTTATGGACTTCTAACTATGGCTACACCTTC
few | - | TRBJ1-1 | TRBV30 | CAWSVGKGEAFF | TGTGCCTGGAGTGTCGGAAAGGGGGAAGCTTTCTTT
once | - | TRBJ2-3 | TRBV4-2 | CASSQDRIGSTDTQYF | TGTGCCAGCAGCCAAGATCGGATCGGTAGCACAGATACGCAGTATTTT
once | - | TRBJ2-5 | TRBV15 | CATSRGGETQYF | TGTGCCACCAGCAGAGGGGGAGAGACCCAGTACTTC
- | - | TRBJ1-2 | TRBV6-6 | CASSYSLRGNGYTF | TGTGCCAGCAGTTACTCGCTCCGAGGGAATGGCTACACCTTC
few | - | TRBJ1-1 | TRBV4-2 | CASSGQMNTEAFF | TGTGCCAGCTCAGGACAGATGAACACTGAAGCTTTCTTT
- | - | TRBJ1-2 | TRBV4-1 | CASSQVMGGYGYTF | TGCGCCAGCAGCCAAGTGATGGGGGGATATGGCTACACCTTC
once | - | TRBJ1-4 | TRBV18 | CASSPQTVATNEKLFF | TGTGCCAGCTCACCACAGACGGTAGCAACTAATGAAAAACTGTTTTTT
- | - | TRBJ2-7 | TRBV18 | CASSPAGTYEQYF | TGTGCCAGCTCACCCGCGGGTACCTACGAGCAGTACTTC
- | TRBD1 | TRBJ2-7 | TRBV4-3 | CASSQDRGYEQYF | TGCGCCAGCAGCCAGGACAGGGGGTACGAGCAGTACTTC
- | - | TRBJ2-7 | TRBV6-1 | CATTNRGLSSYEQYF | TGTGCCACCACTAATAGGGGTCTAAGCTCCTACGAGCAGTACTTC
once | - | TRBJ2-1 | TRBV7-2 | CASSLLSASYNEQFF | TGTGCCAGCAGCTTATTGTCAGCATCCTACAATGAGCAGTTCTTC
- | - | TRBJ2-2 | TRBV5-4 | CASSFGGVWGPGELFF | TGTGCCAGCAGCTTTGGAGGGGTATGGGGGCCCGGGGAGCTGTTTTTT
- | - | TRBJ2-3 | TRBV7-9 | CASSAVAGDTQYF | TGTGCCAGCAGCGCAGTCGCCGGGGATACGCAGTATTTT
once | - | TRBJ2-1 | TRBV6-1 | CASSEASFMTSYNEQFF | TGTGCCAGCAGTGAAGCGTCTTTCATGACCTCCTACAATGAGCAGTTCTTC
- | - | TRBJ1-6 | TRBV9 | CASSGDSRGASPLHF | TGTGCCAGCAGCGGGGATTCCAGGGGTGCATCACCCCTCCACTTT
- | - | TRBJ2-1 | TRBV6-6 | CASGQGTVNEQFF | TGTGCCAGCGGGCAGGGGACCGTAAATGAGCAGTTCTTC
- | TRBD2 | TRBJ2-3 | TRBV6-6 | CASSRSHGGDNTQYF | TGTGCCAGCAGTCGAAGCCACGGGGGGGACAACACGCAGTATTTT
once | - | TRBJ1-2 | TRBV7-8 | CASSSMSRGRAGYTF | TGTGCCAGCAGCTCGATGTCCCGGGGCCGCGCGGGCTACACCTTC
- | - | TRBJ2-7 | TRBV5-1 | CASSPLKIGRNLGSLLEQYF | TGCGCCAGCAGCCCCCTCAAAATTGGACGAAACCTTGGTTCCCTACTCGAGCAGTACTTC
- | TRBD1 | TRBJ2-7 | TRBV7-2 | CASSSQGTGAYEQYF | TGTGCCAGCAGCAGCCAAGGGACAGGAGCCTACGAGCAGTACTTC
- | - | TRBJ2-2 | TRBV5-6 | CASSSWGLRAAPGELFF | TGTGCCAGCAGCTCATGGGGCCTCCGGGCCGCCCCCGGGGAGCTGTTTTTT
- | - | TRBJ1-6 | TRBV5-4 | CASSLAGPGSSYNSPLHF | TGTGCCAGCAGCTTGGCCGGTCCGGGAAGCTCCTATAATTCACCCCTCCACTTT
- | TRBD1 | TRBJ2-7 | TRBV4-2 | CASSQEERQGAYEQYF | TGTGCCAGCAGCCAAGAGGAGAGACAGGGTGCCTACGAGCAGTACTTC
- | - | TRBJ2-5 | TRBV10-1 | CASSDNRGARETQYF | TGCGCCAGCAGTGACAACCGGGGGGCCCGAGAGACCCAGTACTTC
- | - | TRBJ1-1 | TRBV12-5 | CASSSENTEAFF | TGTGCTAGTTCTTCGGAGAACACTGAAGCTTTCTTT
once | - | TRBJ1-1 | TRBV6-1 | CASSEWVAGLNTEAFF | TGTGCCAGCAGTGAATGGGTCGCCGGGTTGAACACTGAAGCTTTCTTT
- | TRBD1 | TRBJ2-5 | TRBV20-1 | CSATRDRAYF | TGCAGTGCTACACGGGACAGGGCCTACTTC
- | TRBD1 | TRBJ1-3 | TRBV5-1 | CASSPGTGAFSGNTIYF | TGCGCCAGCAGCCCCGGGACAGGCGCCTTCTCTGGAAACACCATATATTTT
- | TRBD1 | TRBJ1-6 | TRBV7-9 | CASRKQGSGNSPLHF | TGTGCCAGCAGGAAACAGGGGAGCGGTAATTCACCCCTCCACTTT
- | TRBD2 | TRBJ2-1 | TRBV13 | CAGSSPQRGGNEQFF | TGTGCCGGCAGCTCCCCGCAGCGGGGGGGCAATGAGCAGTTCTTC
- | TRBD1 | TRBJ2-7 | TRBV6-5 | CASSRAPGRGYEQYF | TGTGCCAGCAGCCGCGCCCCTGGCAGGGGGTACGAGCAGTACTTC
- | TRBD1 | TRBJ2-6 | TRBV6-5 | CASGTGGSGANVLTF | TGTGCCAGCGGGACAGGAGGTTCTGGGGCCAACGTCCTGACTTTC
- | - | TRBJ2-2 | TRBV5-4 | CASSFRNTGELFF | TGTGCCAGCAGCTTTAGGAACACCGGGGAGCTGTTTTTT